The rows below give T cell receptor beta chains drawn from one sample of a study of technical replicates of blood from a handful of donors. Libraries were prepared by immunoSEQ multiplex PCR; TCRdb keeps only in-frame clonotypes and omits some of them. This sample carries 95,000 to 100,000 clones, over 95% of them seen once, and the ten largest clones take over 0.2%. The sequenced material came from T cells isolated from PBMCs. All receptors come from a human donor in good health. Both conserved end residues are part of each CDR3. A D gene is named only where the DNA matches it firmly. Size is stated for part of the rows, as once, few or many counts, or as a class when the clone is expanded.

d_gene: TRBD1; j_gene: TRBJ2-7; v_gene: TRBV6-1; abundance: -; CDR3nt: TGTGCCAGCAGTGCGTCTCCTGGGACAGTCTACGAGCAGTACTTC; CDR3aa: CASSASPGTVYEQYF
d_gene: -; j_gene: TRBJ1-5; v_gene: TRBV4-1; abundance: -; CDR3nt: TGCGCCAGCAGCCAAGGCAGGGGTGGAGGTCAGCCCCAGCATTTT; CDR3aa: CASSQGRGGGQPQHF
d_gene: -; j_gene: TRBJ2-1; v_gene: TRBV7-8; abundance: once; CDR3nt: TGTGCCAGCAGCTTAGGAAGGGGCAGTGAGCAGTTCTTC; CDR3aa: CASSLGRGSEQFF
d_gene: -; j_gene: TRBJ1-5; v_gene: TRBV28; abundance: -; CDR3nt: TGTGCCAGCAGTTTACGAAACTACAGGGTACGGCAGCCCCAGCATTTT; CDR3aa: CASSLRNYRVRQPQHF
d_gene: TRBD1; j_gene: TRBJ1-2; v_gene: TRBV2; abundance: -; CDR3nt: TGTGCCAGCAGTGAGGAACAGGGGATTAACTATGGCTACACCTTC; CDR3aa: CASSEEQGINYGYTF
d_gene: -; j_gene: TRBJ1-3; v_gene: TRBV6-5; abundance: -; CDR3nt: TGTGCCAGCAGTTACGGAGGAAACCCTGGAAACACCATATATTTT; CDR3aa: CASSYGGNPGNTIYF
d_gene: -; j_gene: TRBJ1-4; v_gene: TRBV7-9; abundance: -; CDR3nt: TGTGCCAGCAGCAACAGTAGTATTGGACACCAGCTGTTTTTT; CDR3aa: CASSNSSIGHQLFF
d_gene: TRBD1; j_gene: TRBJ1-1; v_gene: TRBV27; abundance: -; CDR3nt: TGTGCCAGCAGTTTATTTTCTAGGGGGCAGGCTTTCTTT; CDR3aa: CASSLFSRGQAFF
d_gene: -; j_gene: TRBJ1-1; v_gene: TRBV7-3; abundance: -; CDR3nt: TGTGCCAGCCACAGCACTGAAGCTTTCTTT; CDR3aa: CASHSTEAFF
d_gene: TRBD2; j_gene: TRBJ2-1; v_gene: TRBV11-3; abundance: -; CDR3nt: TGTGCCAGCAGCTCAATTAGCGGGACCGATGAGCAGTTCTTC; CDR3aa: CASSSISGTDEQFF
d_gene: -; j_gene: TRBJ1-1; v_gene: TRBV19; abundance: -; CDR3nt: TGTGCCAGTAGTATTGTGTCTTGGGGCGCGAACACTGAAGCTTTCTTT; CDR3aa: CASSIVSWGANTEAFF
d_gene: TRBD2; j_gene: TRBJ2-3; v_gene: TRBV16; abundance: -; CDR3nt: TGTGCCAGCAGCCAATCGTTGGGCCTTAGCGGGAGGACAGATACGCAGTATTTT; CDR3aa: CASSQSLGLSGRTDTQYF
d_gene: -; j_gene: TRBJ1-2; v_gene: TRBV4-1; abundance: -; CDR3nt: TGCGCCAGCAGCCATCCTATTATGAGGGATGGCTACACCTTC; CDR3aa: CASSHPIMRDGYTF
d_gene: TRBD1; j_gene: TRBJ2-5; v_gene: TRBV12-5; abundance: -; CDR3nt: TGTGCTAGTGCCGCGCCGGGACAGGGAGTAGAGACCCAGTACTTC; CDR3aa: CASAAPGQGVETQYF
d_gene: -; j_gene: TRBJ1-1; v_gene: TRBV29-1; abundance: -; CDR3nt: TGCAGCGTTGTCGGGGTTGCCACTGAAGCTTTCTTT; CDR3aa: CSVVGVATEAFF
d_gene: -; j_gene: TRBJ1-2; v_gene: TRBV7-9; abundance: -; CDR3nt: TGTGCCAGCAGTTACGACACGAGCTATGGCTACACCTTC; CDR3aa: CASSYDTSYGYTF
d_gene: -; j_gene: TRBJ2-3; v_gene: TRBV19; abundance: -; CDR3nt: TGTGCCAGTAGCGCGGGACAGACGCAGTATTTT; CDR3aa: CASSAGQTQYF
d_gene: -; j_gene: TRBJ2-2; v_gene: TRBV6-1; abundance: -; CDR3nt: TGTGCCAGCAGTGAGAGGAACAGGGCGCTTCGGGAGCTGTTTTTT; CDR3aa: CASSERNRALRELFF
d_gene: -; j_gene: TRBJ2-2; v_gene: TRBV2; abundance: once; CDR3nt: TGTGCCAGCAGTCAACGAAGGGACTTGCCCGGGGAGCTGTTTTTT; CDR3aa: CASSQRRDLPGELFF
d_gene: TRBD1; j_gene: TRBJ1-2; v_gene: TRBV27; abundance: -; CDR3nt: TGTGCCAGCAGACGGCCAGGGGGCGATTCTGGCTACACCTTC; CDR3aa: CASRRPGGDSGYTF
d_gene: -; j_gene: TRBJ1-1; v_gene: TRBV4-1; abundance: -; CDR3nt: TGCGCCAGCAGCCAAGGGACAACGAACACTGAAGCTTTCTTT; CDR3aa: CASSQGTTNTEAFF
d_gene: -; j_gene: TRBJ1-1; v_gene: TRBV2; abundance: -; CDR3nt: TGTGCCTTACCGGGACAAGAGAGGGGTAGCACTGAAGCTTTCTTT; CDR3aa: CALPGQERGSTEAFF
d_gene: TRBD1; j_gene: TRBJ2-1; v_gene: TRBV19; abundance: once; CDR3nt: TGTGCCAGTAGTAGCGGACAGGACAATGAGCAGTTCTTC; CDR3aa: CASSSGQDNEQFF
d_gene: -; j_gene: TRBJ2-1; v_gene: TRBV4-2; abundance: -; CDR3nt: TGTGCCAGCAGCCAAGATCCCAGGGTCGAGTACAATGAGCAGTTCTTC; CDR3aa: CASSQDPRVEYNEQFF
d_gene: -; j_gene: TRBJ2-2; v_gene: TRBV5-1; abundance: -; CDR3nt: TGCGCCAGCAGGACGACGGGACAGAACACCGGGGAGCTGTTTTTT; CDR3aa: CASRTTGQNTGELFF
d_gene: TRBD2; j_gene: TRBJ2-5; v_gene: TRBV19; abundance: -; CDR3nt: TGTGCCAGTAGTATAGACCCGCGGGGGGAACAGACCCAGTACTTC; CDR3aa: CASSIDPRGEQTQYF
d_gene: -; j_gene: TRBJ1-5; v_gene: TRBV15; abundance: -; CDR3nt: TGTGCCACCAGCAAGGGACTAGATAGCAATCAGCCCCAGCATTTT; CDR3aa: CATSKGLDSNQPQHF
d_gene: -; j_gene: TRBJ1-2; v_gene: TRBV9; abundance: once; CDR3nt: TGTGCCAGCAGCGTGGAACACAAGGGGTATGGCTACACCTTC; CDR3aa: CASSVEHKGYGYTF
d_gene: -; j_gene: TRBJ1-5; v_gene: TRBV7-2; abundance: -; CDR3nt: TGTGCCAGCAGCGCAGGACAGTCAAATCAGCCCCAGCATTTT; CDR3aa: CASSAGQSNQPQHF
d_gene: TRBD2; j_gene: TRBJ2-7; v_gene: TRBV7-2; abundance: -; CDR3nt: TGTGCCAGCAGTCGCAGGACTAGCGGGTCCTACGAGCAGTACTTC; CDR3aa: CASSRRTSGSYEQYF
d_gene: TRBD2; j_gene: TRBJ2-7; v_gene: TRBV7-9; abundance: -; CDR3nt: TGTGCCAGCAGCTTAAGCGGGACTAGGGACTACGAGCAGTACTTC; CDR3aa: CASSLSGTRDYEQYF
d_gene: -; j_gene: TRBJ1-3; v_gene: TRBV4-1; abundance: -; CDR3nt: TGCGCCAGCAGCCAAGATAGTTTTGGGCCCAATGGAAACACCATATATTTT; CDR3aa: CASSQDSFGPNGNTIYF
d_gene: TRBD1; j_gene: TRBJ1-2; v_gene: TRBV27; abundance: -; CDR3nt: TGTGCCAGCAGCTTCCGGGACAGGGCTGGCTACACCTTC; CDR3aa: CASSFRDRAGYTF
d_gene: -; j_gene: TRBJ2-3; v_gene: TRBV6-5; abundance: -; CDR3nt: TGTGCCAGCAGTTACACAGGACGGAGCACAGATACGCAGTATTTT; CDR3aa: CASSYTGRSTDTQYF
d_gene: TRBD2; j_gene: TRBJ2-1; v_gene: TRBV10-3; abundance: once; CDR3nt: TGTGCCATCAGTGGATCTCCGGGACTAGTCGATGAGCAGTTCTTC; CDR3aa: CAISGSPGLVDEQFF
d_gene: -; j_gene: TRBJ1-1; v_gene: TRBV5-1; abundance: -; CDR3nt: TGCGCCAGCAGCTTGGACATACTGAACACTGAAGCTTTCTTT; CDR3aa: CASSLDILNTEAFF
d_gene: TRBD1; j_gene: TRBJ1-1; v_gene: TRBV5-5; abundance: -; CDR3nt: TGTGCCAGCAGCTTGGGACAGGGGGGGATTGAAGCTTTCTTT; CDR3aa: CASSLGQGGIEAFF
d_gene: -; j_gene: TRBJ1-3; v_gene: TRBV7-9; abundance: -; CDR3nt: TGTGCCAGCAGCCCGCGATACGACAGCTCTGGAAACACCATATATTTT; CDR3aa: CASSPRYDSSGNTIYF
d_gene: TRBD2; j_gene: TRBJ2-1; v_gene: TRBV5-1; abundance: -; CDR3nt: TGCGCCAGCAGCTTGGAGCAACTAGCGGCCGCCTACAATGAGCAGTTCTTC; CDR3aa: CASSLEQLAAAYNEQFF
d_gene: -; j_gene: TRBJ1-2; v_gene: TRBV6-6; abundance: -; CDR3nt: TGTGCCAGCAGTTATCAGGTTAACTATGGCTACACCTTC; CDR3aa: CASSYQVNYGYTF
d_gene: TRBD2; j_gene: TRBJ2-1; v_gene: TRBV7-2; abundance: -; CDR3nt: TGTGCCAGCAGCTCCCAGGCTGGCGGGAGTGGGAAGTTCTTC; CDR3aa: CASSSQAGGSGKFF
d_gene: -; j_gene: TRBJ2-2; v_gene: TRBV15; abundance: -; CDR3nt: TGTGCCACCCGATCAGGGATTCATTCCGGGGAGCTGTTTTTT; CDR3aa: CATRSGIHSGELFF
d_gene: -; j_gene: TRBJ1-1; v_gene: TRBV5-1; abundance: -; CDR3nt: TGCGCCAGCAGCTTGGGTACCCCGGGGGGGCCTGAAGCTTTCTTT; CDR3aa: CASSLGTPGGPEAFF
d_gene: -; j_gene: TRBJ1-1; v_gene: TRBV19; abundance: -; CDR3nt: TGTGCCAGTTCTTTCAGGGCCACTGAAGCTTTCTTT; CDR3aa: CASSFRATEAFF
d_gene: -; j_gene: TRBJ1-1; v_gene: TRBV19; abundance: -; CDR3nt: TGTGCCAGTAGTCCCAGGGACACTGAAGCTTTCTTT; CDR3aa: CASSPRDTEAFF
d_gene: -; j_gene: TRBJ1-1; v_gene: TRBV6-1; abundance: -; CDR3nt: TGTGCCAGCAGTGACAGGGATGATGGCACTGAAGCTTTCTTT; CDR3aa: CASSDRDDGTEAFF
d_gene: TRBD1; j_gene: TRBJ2-2; v_gene: TRBV9; abundance: -; CDR3nt: TGTGCCAGCAGTAATACAGGGGGCAACACCGGGGAGCTGTTTTTT; CDR3aa: CASSNTGGNTGELFF
d_gene: -; j_gene: TRBJ2-3; v_gene: TRBV9; abundance: -; CDR3nt: TGTGCCAGCAGCGTAGAAGTAGGAGGATGGCGCACAGATACGCAGTATTTT; CDR3aa: CASSVEVGGWRTDTQYF
d_gene: -; j_gene: TRBJ2-1; v_gene: TRBV2; abundance: -; CDR3nt: TGTGCCAGCAGTGATATATCCCCTCGTGGGGGGGCTCTCAATGAGCAGTTCTTC; CDR3aa: CASSDISPRGGALNEQFF
d_gene: TRBD2; j_gene: TRBJ2-1; v_gene: TRBV29-1; abundance: -; CDR3nt: TGCAGCGTTGCATTACTAGCGGGAGAGAGTAATGAGCAGTTCTTC; CDR3aa: CSVALLAGESNEQFF
d_gene: TRBD1; j_gene: TRBJ1-6; v_gene: TRBV19; abundance: -; CDR3nt: TGTGCCAGTAGTATAAGGGGGCCAGATAATTCACCCCTCCACTTT; CDR3aa: CASSIRGPDNSPLHF
d_gene: TRBD2; j_gene: TRBJ2-1; v_gene: TRBV2; abundance: -; CDR3nt: TGTGCCAGCAGGCCCCTAGCGGGGGGAGACAATGAGCAGTTCTTC; CDR3aa: CASRPLAGGDNEQFF